This section outlines one T cell receptor beta chain sequence together with its context. Its antigen remains unidentified. CDR3 size: 14 residues. The V segment lost 6 bases and the J segment 7 bases; nucleotides outside the gene matches: 7. CDR1 and CDR2 (germline): MNHNY, SVGAGI (reference sequence). This entry comes from a study of shared clonotypes between healthy human individuals. Regarding the study as a whole: Generally, estimated richness proved larger in naive subsets than it did in memory subsets.

TCRdb keeps only in-frame clones here, not all; method: immunoSEQ multiplex PCR. The sample has about 2.4 million clones, approximately 93% seen once. The sequenced material came from naive CD4+ T cells from PBMCs. Subset described: CD45RA+ positively selected. V usage is TRBV6-6 and J usage is TRBJ1-5; 9 positions match TRBD1. The clonotype comes from a man younger than 35 in good health. Some clones in this sample may be carry-over from other donors' samples. Written as DNA, the CDR3 is TGTGCCAGCAGAGAACGGGACAGGGTGCAGCCCCAGCATTTT. This translates into CASRERDRVQPQHF.